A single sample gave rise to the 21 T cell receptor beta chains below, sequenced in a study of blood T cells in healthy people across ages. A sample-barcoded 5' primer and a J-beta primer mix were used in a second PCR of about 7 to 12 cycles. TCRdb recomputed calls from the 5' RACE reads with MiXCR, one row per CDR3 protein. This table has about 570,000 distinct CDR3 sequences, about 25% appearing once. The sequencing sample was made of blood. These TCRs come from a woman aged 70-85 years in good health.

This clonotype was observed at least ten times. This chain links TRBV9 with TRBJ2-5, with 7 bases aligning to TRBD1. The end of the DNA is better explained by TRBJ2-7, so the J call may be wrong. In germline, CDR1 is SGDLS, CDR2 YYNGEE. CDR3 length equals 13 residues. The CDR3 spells CASSRDRGDEQYF. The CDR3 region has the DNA TGTGCCAGCAGCCGGGACAGAGGGGACGAGCAGTACTTC.

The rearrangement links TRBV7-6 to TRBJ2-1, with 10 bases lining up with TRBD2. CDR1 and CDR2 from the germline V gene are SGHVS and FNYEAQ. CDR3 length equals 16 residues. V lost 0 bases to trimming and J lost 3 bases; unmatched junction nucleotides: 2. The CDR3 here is CASSLAASGSYNEQFF. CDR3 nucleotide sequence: TGTGCCAGCAGCTTAGCGGCTAGCGGGAGCTACAATGAGCAGTTCTTC. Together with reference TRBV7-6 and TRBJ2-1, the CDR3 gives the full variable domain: GAGVSQSPRYKVTKRGQDVALRCDPISGHVSLYWYRQALGQGPEFLTYFNYEAQQDKSGLPNDRFSAERPEGSISTLTIQRTEQRDSAMYRCASSLAASGSYNEQFFGPGTRLTVL.

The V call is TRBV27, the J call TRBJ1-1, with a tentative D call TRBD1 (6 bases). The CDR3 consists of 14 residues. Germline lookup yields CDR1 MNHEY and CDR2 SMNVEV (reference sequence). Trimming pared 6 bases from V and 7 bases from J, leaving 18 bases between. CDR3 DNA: TGTGCCAGCAGGCCGGGGGGCCTCGGACTTGAAGCTTTCTTT. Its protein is CASRPGGLGLEAFF.

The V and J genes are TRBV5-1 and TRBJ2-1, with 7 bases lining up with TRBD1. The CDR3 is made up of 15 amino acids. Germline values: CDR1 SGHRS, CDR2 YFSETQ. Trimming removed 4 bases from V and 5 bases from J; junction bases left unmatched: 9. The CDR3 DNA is TGCGCCAGCAGCCCGCAACGGACAGGCGACAATGAGCAGTTCTTC. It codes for CASSPQRTGDNEQFF.

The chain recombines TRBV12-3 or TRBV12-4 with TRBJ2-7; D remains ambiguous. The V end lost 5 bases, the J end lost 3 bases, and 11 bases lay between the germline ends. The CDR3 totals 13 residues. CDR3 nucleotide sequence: TGTGCCAGCAGTCCCCGACGCTACTACGAGCAGTACTTC. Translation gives CASSPRRYYEQYF.

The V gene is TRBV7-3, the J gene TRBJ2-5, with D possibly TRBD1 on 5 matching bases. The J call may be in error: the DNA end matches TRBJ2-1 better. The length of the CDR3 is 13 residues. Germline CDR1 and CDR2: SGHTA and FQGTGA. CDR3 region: CASSLTRDNEQFF. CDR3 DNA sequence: TGTGCCAGCAGCTTAACCAGGGACAATGAGCAGTTCTTC.

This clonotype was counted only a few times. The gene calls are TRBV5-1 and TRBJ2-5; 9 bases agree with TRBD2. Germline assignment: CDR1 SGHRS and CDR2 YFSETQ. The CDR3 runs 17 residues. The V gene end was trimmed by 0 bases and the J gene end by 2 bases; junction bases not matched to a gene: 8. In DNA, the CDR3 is TGCGCCAGCAGCTTGGCCCAACGTAGCGGGGGACAAGAGACCCAGTACTTC. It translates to CASSLAQRSGGQETQYF.

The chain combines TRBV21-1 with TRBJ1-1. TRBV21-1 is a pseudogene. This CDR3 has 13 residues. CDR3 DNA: TGTGCCAGCAGCAAAAAAGCGGTGCGAGAAGCTTTCTTT. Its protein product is CASSKKAVREAFF.

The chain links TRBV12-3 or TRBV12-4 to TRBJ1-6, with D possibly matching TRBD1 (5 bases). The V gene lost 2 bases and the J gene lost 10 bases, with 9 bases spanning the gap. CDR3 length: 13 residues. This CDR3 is CASSLKGVSPLHF. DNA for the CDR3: TGTGCCAGCAGTTTAAAAGGGGTGTCACCCCTCCACTTT.

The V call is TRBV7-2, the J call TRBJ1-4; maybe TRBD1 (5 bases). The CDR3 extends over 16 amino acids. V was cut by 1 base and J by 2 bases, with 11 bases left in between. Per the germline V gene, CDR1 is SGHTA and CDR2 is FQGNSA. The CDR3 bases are TGTGCCAGCAGCTTAGGGTCAGCAGGGACTAATGAAAAACTGTTTTTT. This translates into CASSLGSAGTNEKLFF.

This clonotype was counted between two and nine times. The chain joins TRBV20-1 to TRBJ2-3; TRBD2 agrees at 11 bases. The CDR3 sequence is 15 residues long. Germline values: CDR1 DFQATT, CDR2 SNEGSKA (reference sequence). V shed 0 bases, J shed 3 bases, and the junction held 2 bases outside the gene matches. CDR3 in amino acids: CSARDRTSGTDTQYF. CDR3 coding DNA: TGCAGTGCTAGAGATAGGACTAGCGGGACAGATACGCAGTATTTT.

CDR3 sequence reads: CASRSSSTDTQYF. Here the CDR3 DNA reads TGTGCCAGCAGATCTTCAAGCACAGATACGCAGTATTTT. V gene TRBV11-1 combines with J gene TRBJ2-3; no firm D call. Trimming left V 6 bases short and J 0 bases short, with 7 bases between. This CDR3 has 13 amino acids. CDR1 is SGHAT, CDR2 FQDESV, per germline (reference sequence).

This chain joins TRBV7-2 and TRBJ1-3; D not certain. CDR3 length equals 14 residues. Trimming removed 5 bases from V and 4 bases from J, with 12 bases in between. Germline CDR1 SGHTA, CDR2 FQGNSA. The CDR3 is CASSRAGVGNTIYF. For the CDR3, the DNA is TGTGCCAGCAGCCGAGCAGGTGTGGGAAACACCATATATTTT.

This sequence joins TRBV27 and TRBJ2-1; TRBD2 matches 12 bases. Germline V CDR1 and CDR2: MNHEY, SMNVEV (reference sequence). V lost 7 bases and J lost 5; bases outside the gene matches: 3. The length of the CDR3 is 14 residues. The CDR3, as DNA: TGTGCCAGCACAAGACTAGCGGGGGACAATGAGCAGTTCTTC. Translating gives CASTRLAGDNEQFF.

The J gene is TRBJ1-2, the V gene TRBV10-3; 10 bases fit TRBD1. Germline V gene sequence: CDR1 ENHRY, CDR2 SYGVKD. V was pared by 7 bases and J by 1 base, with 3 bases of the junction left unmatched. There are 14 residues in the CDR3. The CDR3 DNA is TGTGCCATCAAAGGACAGGGGGTTAACTATGGCTACACCTTC. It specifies CAIKGQGVNYGYTF.

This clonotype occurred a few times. CDR3 sequence reads: CASRSGQNTGELFF. As DNA, the CDR3 is TGTGCCAGCAGGTCGGGACAAAACACCGGGGAGCTGTTTTTT. The V and J genes are TRBV6-5 and TRBJ2-2, with D possibly matching TRBD1 (6 bases). The length of the CDR3 is 14 residues. From germline, CDR1 is MNHEY and CDR2 SVGAGI. The ends were cut back, 6 bases at V and 2 bases at J, with 10 bases in the middle.

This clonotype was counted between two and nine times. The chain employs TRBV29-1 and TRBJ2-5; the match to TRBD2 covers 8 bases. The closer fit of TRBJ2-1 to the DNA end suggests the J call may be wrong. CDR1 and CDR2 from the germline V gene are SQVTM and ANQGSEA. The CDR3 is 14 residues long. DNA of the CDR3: TGCAGCGTTGTTCCGGGGGGGCTTAGCAATGAGCAGTTCTTC. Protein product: CSVVPGGLSNEQFF.

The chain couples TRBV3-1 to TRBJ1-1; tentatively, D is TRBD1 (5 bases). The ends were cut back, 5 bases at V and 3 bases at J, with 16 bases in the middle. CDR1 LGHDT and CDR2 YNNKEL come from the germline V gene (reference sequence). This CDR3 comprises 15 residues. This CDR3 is CASSTRGTADTEAFF. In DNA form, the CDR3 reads TGTGCCAGCAGCACACGGGGGACTGCAGACACTGAAGCTTTCTTT.

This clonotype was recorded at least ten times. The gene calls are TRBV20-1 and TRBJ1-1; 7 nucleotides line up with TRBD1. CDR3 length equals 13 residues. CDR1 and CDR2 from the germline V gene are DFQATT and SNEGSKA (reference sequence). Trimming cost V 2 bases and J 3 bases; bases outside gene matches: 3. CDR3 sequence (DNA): TGCAGTGCTAGAAGGGGGCGAGACACTGAAGCTTTCTTT. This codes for CSARRGRDTEAFF.

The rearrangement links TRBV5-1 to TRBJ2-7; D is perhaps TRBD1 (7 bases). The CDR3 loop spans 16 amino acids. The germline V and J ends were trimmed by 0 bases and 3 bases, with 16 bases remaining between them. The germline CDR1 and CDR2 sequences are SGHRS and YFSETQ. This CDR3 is CASSLGVVQGGYEQYF. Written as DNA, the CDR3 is TGCGCCAGCAGCTTGGGGGTTGTCCAGGGGGGCTACGAGCAGTACTTC.

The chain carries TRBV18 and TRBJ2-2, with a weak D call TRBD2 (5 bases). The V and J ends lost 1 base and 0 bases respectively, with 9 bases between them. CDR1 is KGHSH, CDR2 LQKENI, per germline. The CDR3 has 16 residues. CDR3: CASSPQGVSNTGELFF. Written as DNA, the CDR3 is TGTGCCAGCTCACCACAGGGAGTTTCGAACACCGGGGAGCTGTTTTTT.